A selection of T cell receptor beta chains follows, all from one sample in a study of blood T cell repertoires in COVID-19. Libraries were prepared by immunoSEQ multiplex PCR; TCRdb keeps only in-frame clonotypes and omits some of them. Of roughly 110,000 clones listed, around 84% are singletons. The source material was peripheral blood. The receptors originated from a human donor in a cohort sampled during active COVID-19. CDR3s include the opening cysteine and the closing phenylalanine or tryptophan. The D gene is left open where the match is weak. Clone size is given for some rows only: seen once, a few or many times, or a class if the clone is expanded.

J,V,D,size,DNA,CDR3
TRBJ1-2,TRBV13,NA,NA,TGTGCCAGCAGCCTCACCATTAATCACAGGTCATTTCCAAACTATGGCTACACCTTC,CASSLTINHRSFPNYGYTF
TRBJ2-5,TRBV3-1/TRBV3-2,TRBD2,NA,TGTGCCAGCAGCCGACGGACTAGCGGGGGGTCAGAGACCCAGTACTTC,CASSRRTSGGSETQYF
TRBJ2-1,TRBV9,TRBD1,once,TGTGCCAGCAGCGTTCAGGGACAGAGCTCCTACAATGAGCAGTTCTTC,CASSVQGQSSYNEQFF
TRBJ1-1,TRBV25-1,NA,NA,TGTGCCAGCAGTGATTATACAGGGTGGAACACTGAAGCTTTCTTT,CASSDYTGWNTEAFF
TRBJ2-7,TRBV4-1,TRBD1,NA,TGCGCCAGCAGCCAGGGACAGGACGCTATTTACGAGCAGTACTTC,CASSQGQDAIYEQYF
TRBJ2-2,TRBV2,NA,NA,TGTGCCAGCAGTGGGGGCCGGGAGCTGTTTTTT,CASSGGRELFF
TRBJ2-3,TRBV28,NA,NA,TGTGCCAGCAGAGCCGGAGGAGGGGGCACGGATACGCAGTATTTT,CASRAGGGGTDTQYF
TRBJ2-1,TRBV7-9,NA,NA,TGTGCCAGCAGCTTCTTTGACAGCTACAATGAGCAGTTCTTC,CASSFFDSYNEQFF
TRBJ1-5,TRBV19,NA,NA,TGTGCCAGTAGTATAGGGGGGGGAGGGCAGCCCCAGCATTTT,CASSIGGGGQPQHF
TRBJ1-6,TRBV5-1,NA,NA,TGCGCCAGCAGTCTAATCCAGGGTGGGAATTCACCCCTCCACTTT,CASSLIQGGNSPLHF
TRBJ1-6,TRBV5-1,TRBD1,NA,TGCGCCAGCAGCTTCCAACAGGGGTTTGGCAATTCACCCCTCCACTTT,CASSFQQGFGNSPLHF
TRBJ2-2,TRBV10-3,NA,NA,TGTGCCATCAGGGACAGTGATGGCACCGGGGAGCTGTTTTTT,CAIRDSDGTGELFF
TRBJ2-1,TRBV5-1,NA,NA,TGCGCCAGCAGCTTGGTCGACCTTTTACGGGATGAGCAGTTCTTC,CASSLVDLLRDEQFF
TRBJ1-2,TRBV14,NA,NA,TGTGCCAGCAGCCAAGACTCAGGGTATGGCTACACCTTC,CASSQDSGYGYTF
TRBJ1-4,TRBV6-1,TRBD1,NA,TGTGCCAGCAGTGAGGACAGGGCAAAACTGTTTTTT,CASSEDRAKLFF
TRBJ1-5,TRBV6-2/TRBV6-3,NA,NA,TGTGCCAGCAGTTACTCGAGTGGGCGAAGGGGTCAGCCCCAGCATTTT,CASSYSSGRRGQPQHF
TRBJ1-6,TRBV27,NA,NA,TGTGCCAGCAGTTCAGATTATAATTCACCCCTCCACTTT,CASSSDYNSPLHF
TRBJ2-2,TRBV2,NA,NA,TGTGCCAGCAGTGAATTCCGGGGCACCGGGGAGCTGTTTTTT,CASSEFRGTGELFF
TRBJ2-5,TRBV11-2,TRBD2,NA,TGTGCCAGCAGCTTAGCAGGGACTAGCGGGCAAGAGACCCAGTACTTC,CASSLAGTSGQETQYF
TRBJ1-3,TRBV3-1/TRBV3-2,NA,NA,TGTGCCAGCAGCCAATCCAGTTTAAGTCTCCACAACTCTGGAAACACCATATATTTT,CASSQSSLSLHNSGNTIYF
TRBJ2-7,TRBV6-5,NA,NA,TGTGCCAGCAGTCCCAGGAACAGGCCAGGCGAGCAGTACTTC,CASSPRNRPGEQYF
TRBJ2-2,TRBV10-3,TRBD2,NA,TGTGCCACGGCGAGGCGGGGGGGAGACACCGGGGAGCTGTTTTTT,CATARRGGDTGELFF
TRBJ2-7,TRBV30,TRBD2,NA,TGTGCCTCGAGGGTGGGGCGACTAGCGGGGTACGAGCAGTACTTC,CASRVGRLAGYEQYF
TRBJ1-1,TRBV28,NA,NA,TGTGCCAGCCTAACCACCGAAACCGCCAGGGGTAACGCTGAAGCTTTCTTT,CASLTTETARGNAEAFF
TRBJ2-7,TRBV19,NA,NA,TGTGCCAGTAGTGCGGCAGTACACGAGCAGTACTTC,CASSAAVHEQYF
TRBJ2-2,TRBV9,TRBD1,NA,TGTGCCAGCAGTTACAGGGGGCAAATTGCCGGGGAGCTGTTTTTT,CASSYRGQIAGELFF
TRBJ2-7,TRBV28,TRBD2,NA,TGTGCCAGCAGAAGGACCGGGGGGATGGAGCAGTACTTC,CASRRTGGMEQYF
TRBJ1-2,TRBV19,TRBD1,NA,TGTGCCAGTAGTACTCGACAGGGGCCGGCCGGGACCTTC,CASSTRQGPAGTF
TRBJ2-7,TRBV20-1,NA,NA,TGCAGTGCTAGGAGCTCCTACGAGCAGTACTTC,CSARSSYEQYF
TRBJ2-1,TRBV19,NA,NA,TGTGCCAGTAGTATAGAAACAGGAGTTAGCTCCTACAATGAGCAGTTCTTC,CASSIETGVSSYNEQFF
TRBJ1-4,TRBV14,NA,NA,TGTGCCAGCAGCCAACAAGGGAGACGTGGGGAAAAACTGTTTTTT,CASSQQGRRGEKLFF
TRBJ2-1,TRBV15,NA,NA,TGTGCCACCAGCAGAGGGCCGGACACCAAGAGCTCCTACAATGAGCAGTTCTTC,CATSRGPDTKSSYNEQFF
TRBJ1-2,TRBV7-9,NA,NA,TGTGCCAGCAGCTTACCTGGACAGTTTCTCTATGGCTACACCTTC,CASSLPGQFLYGYTF
TRBJ1-3,TRBV9,NA,NA,TGTGCCAGCAGCCTAACGCCCCTGGTTGGAAACACCATATATTTT,CASSLTPLVGNTIYF
TRBJ2-7,TRBV19,TRBD2,NA,TGTGCCAGTAACGAGGGACTAGCCTACGAGCAGTACTTC,CASNEGLAYEQYF
TRBJ2-1,TRBV27,TRBD2,NA,TGTGCCAGCAGTTTATACCGTCCTAGCGGGGGGGCCGGCAATGAGCAGTTCTTC,CASSLYRPSGGAGNEQFF
TRBJ1-2,TRBV4-3,NA,NA,TGCGCCAGCAGCCAAGATATAAACAGGGAAATGTGGGGAGGCTACACCTTC,CASSQDINREMWGGYTF
TRBJ2-7,TRBV29-1,TRBD2,NA,TGCAGCGTTGCAACTAGCGGGGGTTCCTACGAGCAGTACTTC,CSVATSGGSYEQYF
TRBJ2-2,TRBV2,NA,NA,TGTGCCTCCATCGGAGCGGGCGGGGAGCTGTTTTTT,CASIGAGGELFF
TRBJ2-1,TRBV7-2,TRBD2,NA,TGTGCCAGCAGCCCAGACCTAGCGGGGGGGCGAGAGCAGTTCTTC,CASSPDLAGGREQFF
TRBJ1-6,TRBV9,NA,NA,TGTGCCAGCAGCGCAGACTCGAGCTCCTATAATTCACCCCTCCACTTT,CASSADSSSYNSPLHF
TRBJ1-5,TRBV5-1,TRBD1,NA,TGCGCCAGCAGCCCCGGGACAGACGCACATCAGCCCCAGCATTTT,CASSPGTDAHQPQHF
TRBJ2-3,TRBV7-2,NA,NA,TGTGCCAGCAGCTTCCCGAGGGGGGGCCCCCCCGCAGATACGCAGTATTTT,CASSFPRGGPPADTQYF
TRBJ1-2,TRBV7-2,NA,once,TGTGCCAGCAGCTTAGACTTTTCCTCGTCCTACACCTTC,CASSLDFSSSYTF
TRBJ2-4,TRBV24-1,TRBD2,NA,TGTGCCACCAGCGGGACTACCCAAAACATTCAGTACTTC,CATSGTTQNIQYF
TRBJ1-1,TRBV24-1,NA,NA,TGTGCCACCAGTGATTTGCGAGGGCAGTTAACTTTCTTT,CATSDLRGQLTFF
TRBJ2-3,TRBV7-8,TRBD2,few,TGTGCCAGCAGCCCCAGGGCTAGCGGGGCATATACGCAGTATTTT,CASSPRASGAYTQYF
TRBJ1-6,TRBV7-9,TRBD1,once,TGTGCCAGCAGCTCAGGACAGGGGTTCCATTCACCCCTCCACTTT,CASSSGQGFHSPLHF
TRBJ1-2,TRBV6-2/TRBV6-3,NA,NA,TGTGCCAGCAGTTGGACAGCCGACTATGGCTACACCTTC,CASSWTADYGYTF
TRBJ2-7,TRBV30,TRBD2,once,TGTGCCTGGAGTGTATCTAGCGGGGGGCCCTACGAGCAGTACTTC,CAWSVSSGGPYEQYF
TRBJ2-1,TRBV2,NA,NA,TGTGCCAGCAGTGAAGCGCATCTCCGCGTGGAGCAGTTCTTC,CASSEAHLRVEQFF
TRBJ2-3,TRBV7-2,NA,NA,TGTGCCAGCAGCTTCCGAGGAGGGACAGATACGCAGTATTTT,CASSFRGGTDTQYF
TRBJ2-3,TRBV7-3,TRBD2,NA,TGTGCCAGCAGCTTAACTAGCGGGGGGGACCTAGATACGCAGTATTTT,CASSLTSGGDLDTQYF
TRBJ2-4,TRBV2,TRBD1,NA,TGTGCCAGCAGAGACCGGGACAGGACTAATGGCATTCAGTACTTC,CASRDRDRTNGIQYF
TRBJ2-1,TRBV7-2,NA,NA,TGTGCCAGCAGCTTAGCCCCTGGGCTGGTCAATGAGCAGTTCTTC,CASSLAPGLVNEQFF
TRBJ2-1,TRBV6-5,NA,once,TGTGCCAGCAGTTACAGGGGGAGCTCCTACAATGAGCAGTTCTTC,CASSYRGSSYNEQFF
TRBJ2-7,TRBV18,TRBD2,NA,TGTGCCAGCTCACCCCACCCCCCGGGGGGTAACTACGAGCAGTACTTC,CASSPHPPGGNYEQYF
TRBJ1-1,TRBV12-5,NA,once,TGTGCTAGTGGTTTGGCAGGGTACACTGAAGCTTTCTTT,CASGLAGYTEAFF
TRBJ1-2,TRBV29-1,NA,NA,TGCAGCGTTGAAGTACAGCCTAACTATGGCTACACCTTC,CSVEVQPNYGYTF